One and the same sample provided the 9 T cell receptor beta chains below, sequenced in a study of CD8+ T cells in alopecia areata. Extracted from the samples, RNA was reverse transcribed into cDNA to serve as the sequencing template. This table comes from immunoSEQ multiplex PCR, and its TCRdb copy is limited to in-frame clones, with some not included. This table has roughly 130,000 clones, 45% to 65% appearing once. The input for sequencing was CD4+ T cells sorted from blood, taken at week 0. These receptors originate from a human donor with alopecia areata.

V and J are TRBV7-9 and TRBJ2-1; D is undetermined. V was trimmed by 1 base and J by 7 bases, leaving 17 bases between them. The CDR3 loop spans 16 amino acids. Germline V gene data show CDR1 as SEHNR and CDR2 as FQNEAQ (reference sequence). CDR3 region: CASSLVVSDLWNEQFF. DNA of the CDR3: TGTGCCAGCAGCTTAGTGGTCTCCGATCTTTGGAATGAGCAGTTCTTC. Full variable domain (missing parts from reference TRBV7-9 and TRBJ2-1): DTGVSQNPRHKITKRGQNVTFRCDPISEHNRLYWYRQTLGQGPEFLTYFQNEAQLEKSRLLSDRFSAERPKGSFSTLEIQRTEQGDSAMYLCASSLVVSDLWNEQFFGPGTRLTVL.

This clone was observed a handful of times. The chain carries TRBV29-1 and TRBJ1-2, with 7 bases fitting TRBD1. This CDR3 contains 15 residues. J gave up 5 bases and V 5 bases, and 14 bases lay outside the gene matches. Germline V gives CDR1 SQVTM, CDR2 ANQGSEA. The CDR3 loop is CSVLGQLRSGYGYTF. In DNA form, the CDR3 reads TGCAGCGTTCTGGGACAGCTAAGGTCGGGGTATGGCTACACCTTC.

The chain employs TRBV5-6 and TRBJ1-1, with D possibly matching TRBD1 (5 bases). Germline V gene sequence: CDR1 SGHDT, CDR2 YYEEEE. The CDR3 extends over 14 amino acids. With 4 bases removed from V and 6 bases from J, the gap between germline ends came to 16 bases. The CDR3 nucleotides are TGTGCCAGCAGCGATTATTCGACAGACTCTGAAGCTTTCTTT. It translates to CASSDYSTDSEAFF.

V usage is TRBV5-1 and J usage is TRBJ2-7; D ambiguous. CDR3 length: 14 residues. V was clipped by 0 bases and J by 2 bases, with 9 bases between them. CDR1 is SGHRS and CDR2 is YFSETQ in the germline V gene. CDR3 nucleotides: TGCGCCAGCAGCTTGGCTTTGGGCACCTACGAGCAGTACTTC. This encodes CASSLALGTYEQYF.

V and J are TRBV30 and TRBJ1-3; maybe TRBD1 (5 bases). V lost 1 base to trimming and J lost 0 bases, with 16 bases between them. Looked up from germline, CDR1 is GTSNPN and CDR2 is SVGIG (reference sequence). The length of the CDR3 is 17 residues. In DNA form, the CDR3 reads TGTGCCTGGAGTGAAAGATCAGGGCGAAGCTCTGGAAACACCATATATTTT. This encodes CAWSERSGRSSGNTIYF.

For this clone: One junction end does not reproduce the germline sequence, and a read error may be involved. V and J are TRBV5-1 and TRBJ2-5, with TRBD1 as a possible D gene (5 bases). There are 15 residues in the CDR3. In germline, CDR1 is SGHRS, CDR2 YFSETQ. Here the CDR3 DNA reads TGCGCCAGCAGGTTGGGGCCTAGGTACCAAGAGACCCAGTACTTC. Translation gives CASRLGPRYQETQYF. The full variable domain, in which reference TRBV5-1 and TRBJ2-5 provide the parts outside the CDR3, is KAGVTQTPRYLIKTRGQQVTLSCSPISGHRSVSWYQQTPGQGLQFLFEYFSETQRNKGNFPGRFSGRQFSNSRSEMNVSTLELGDSALYLCASRLGPRYQETQYFGPGTRLLVL.

This chain connects TRBV19 to TRBJ1-1; no clear D. The CDR3 spans 15 residues. Trimming removed 3 bases from V and 1 base from J, with 12 bases in between. Germline V lookup: CDR1 LNHDA, CDR2 SQIVND (reference sequence). The CDR3 coding sequence is TGTGCCAGTAGTATTTCCACCACACCGAACACTGAAGCTTTCTTT. Protein: CASSISTTPNTEAFF. The full variable domain, with the rest looked up from reference TRBV19 and TRBJ1-1, is DGGITQSPKYLFRKEGQNVTLSCEQNLNHDAMYWYRQDPGQGLRLIYYSQIVNDFQKGDIAEGYSVSREKKESFPLTVTSAQKNPTAFYLCASSISTTPNTEAFFGQGTRLTVV.

This rearrangement joins TRBV19 to TRBJ2-2; D is possibly TRBD1 or TRBD2 (5 bases each). V lost 3 bases and J 2 bases, leaving 16 bases between the germline ends. The CDR3 runs 17 residues. Germline loops: CDR1 LNHDA, CDR2 SQIVND (reference sequence). CDR3 amino acids: CASSIRPGTTNTGELFF. In DNA form, the CDR3 reads TGTGCCAGTAGTATTCGCCCGGGGACGACCAACACCGGGGAGCTGTTTTTT.

Only a few counts were recorded for this clone. The gene calls are TRBV11-2 and TRBJ2-1; D possibly corresponds to TRBD1 (6 bases). Trimming stripped 0 bases from V and 6 bases from J, with 12 bases between. This CDR3 spans 15 amino acids. Germline V gives CDR1 SGHAT, CDR2 FQNNGV. CDR3 region: CASSLDRGSVNEQFF. As DNA, the CDR3 is TGTGCCAGCAGCTTAGACAGGGGTTCCGTCAATGAGCAGTTCTTC.